This TCR beta chain comes out of a study of identical twins. TCRdb passed the 5' RACE reads through MiXCR, listing each CDR3 protein once. The repertoire includes some 500,000 distinct CDR3 sequences, around 20% of them detected once, and 0.75% to 0.95% sits in the top ten. CDR3 length: 13 residues. V lost 6 bases, J lost 4 bases, and 5 bases stayed unmatched. Another study also made use of these data, one on T cells expressing NK-cell markers.

Sequenced: CD4+ T cells sorted from blood. This TCR came from a woman aged 18-30 years in good health. V and J are TRBV12-3 or TRBV12-4 and TRBJ2-5; 7 positions agree with TRBD1. DNA of the CDR3: TGTGCCAGCAGCCCGGGACAGTTAGAGACCCAGTACTTC. Translating it yields CASSPGQLETQYF.